The T cell receptor (beta chain) under discussion was sequenced for a study of blood T cell repertoires in COVID-19. Whole-study context: Both acute and convalescent COVID-19 samples were obtained from the United States, Italy and Spain. In each case, the material was cDNA or gDNA derived from T cells, B-cell-depleted T cells, or PBMCs.

CDR3 length: 16 amino acids. Germline V gene sequence: CDR1 SGHRS, CDR2 YFSETQ. Trimming removed 4 bases from V and 5 bases from J; junction bases left unmatched: 11. Per the original methods: Reference gene primer amplification gave estimated nucleated cell counts. Some clones are missing from TCRdb's copy, which holds only in-frame ones; the method was immunoSEQ multiplex PCR. Clone size and the V and J calls come from that table; the DNA yielded D and trimming. The top ten clones hold roughly 4% of a sample with fewer than 150,000 clones, 85% of them seen once. Material: peripheral blood. This TCR came from a human donor in a cohort sampled during active COVID-19. This chain connects TRBV5-1 to TRBJ2-2; 7 nucleotides agree with TRBD1. The chain's CDR3 is CASSRSGQMETGELFF. DNA of the CDR3: TGCGCCAGCAGCCGGTCGGGACAGATGGAGACCGGGGAGCTGTTTTTT. The full variable domain, in which reference TRBV5-1 and TRBJ2-2 provide the parts outside the CDR3, is KAGVTQTPRYLIKTRGQQVTLSCSPISGHRSVSWYQQTPGQGLQFLFEYFSETQRNKGNFPGRFSGRQFSNSRSEMNVSTLELGDSALYLCASSRSGQMETGELFFGEGSRLTVL.